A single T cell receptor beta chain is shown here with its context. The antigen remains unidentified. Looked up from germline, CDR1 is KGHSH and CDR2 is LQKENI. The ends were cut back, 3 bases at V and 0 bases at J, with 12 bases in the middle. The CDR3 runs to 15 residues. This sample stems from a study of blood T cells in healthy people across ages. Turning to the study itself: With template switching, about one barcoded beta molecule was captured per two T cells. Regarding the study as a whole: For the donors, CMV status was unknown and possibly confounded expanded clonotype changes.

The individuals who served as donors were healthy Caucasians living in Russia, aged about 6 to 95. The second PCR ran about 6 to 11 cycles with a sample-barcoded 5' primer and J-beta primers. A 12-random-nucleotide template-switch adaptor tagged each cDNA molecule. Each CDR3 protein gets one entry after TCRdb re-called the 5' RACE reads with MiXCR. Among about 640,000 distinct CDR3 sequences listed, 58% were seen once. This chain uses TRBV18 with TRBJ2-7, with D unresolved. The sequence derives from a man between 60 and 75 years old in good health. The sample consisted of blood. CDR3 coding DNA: TGTGCCAGCTCACCCTCTGGGCTGAACTCCTACGAGCAGTACTTC. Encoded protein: CASSPSGLNSYEQYF. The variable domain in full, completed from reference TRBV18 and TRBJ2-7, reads NAGVMQNPRHLVRRRGQEARLRCSPMKGHSHVYWYRQLPEEGLKFMVYLQKENIIDESGMPKERFSAEFPKEGPSILRIQQVVRGDSAAYFCASSPSGLNSYEQYFGPGTRLTVT.